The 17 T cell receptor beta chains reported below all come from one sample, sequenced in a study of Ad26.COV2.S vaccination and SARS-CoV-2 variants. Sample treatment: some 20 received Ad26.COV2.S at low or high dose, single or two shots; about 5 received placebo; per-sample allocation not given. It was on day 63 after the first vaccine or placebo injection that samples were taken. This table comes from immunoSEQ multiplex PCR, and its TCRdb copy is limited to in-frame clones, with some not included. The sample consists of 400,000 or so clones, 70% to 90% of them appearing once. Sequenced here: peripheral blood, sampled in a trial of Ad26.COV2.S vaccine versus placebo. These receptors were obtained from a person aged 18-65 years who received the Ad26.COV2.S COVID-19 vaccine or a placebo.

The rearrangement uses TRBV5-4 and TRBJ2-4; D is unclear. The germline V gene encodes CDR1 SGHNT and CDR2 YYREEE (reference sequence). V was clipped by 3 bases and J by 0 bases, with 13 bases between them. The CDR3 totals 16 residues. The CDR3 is CASSSRVPLAKNIQYF. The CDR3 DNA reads TGTGCCAGCAGCTCCCGGGTTCCCTTAGCCAAAAACATTCAGTACTTC.

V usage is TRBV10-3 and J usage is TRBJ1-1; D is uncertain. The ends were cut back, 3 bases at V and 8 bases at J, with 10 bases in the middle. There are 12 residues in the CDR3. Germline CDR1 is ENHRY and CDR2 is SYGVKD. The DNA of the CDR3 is TGTGCCATCAGTGACCCGGGAAAAGAAGCTTTCTTT. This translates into CAISDPGKEAFF.

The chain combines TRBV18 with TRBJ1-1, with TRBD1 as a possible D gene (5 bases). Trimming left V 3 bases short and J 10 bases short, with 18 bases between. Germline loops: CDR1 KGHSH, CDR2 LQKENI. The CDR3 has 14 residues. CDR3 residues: CASSPLRQRSGAFF. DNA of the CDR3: TGTGCCAGCTCACCCTTGAGACAGCGGTCGGGAGCTTTCTTT.

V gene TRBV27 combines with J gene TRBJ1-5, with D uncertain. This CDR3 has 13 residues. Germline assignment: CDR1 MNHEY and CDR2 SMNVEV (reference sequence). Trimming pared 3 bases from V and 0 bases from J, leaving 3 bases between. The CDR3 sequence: CASSFFSNQPQHF. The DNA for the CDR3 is TGTGCCAGCAGTTTTTTTAGCAATCAGCCCCAGCATTTT.

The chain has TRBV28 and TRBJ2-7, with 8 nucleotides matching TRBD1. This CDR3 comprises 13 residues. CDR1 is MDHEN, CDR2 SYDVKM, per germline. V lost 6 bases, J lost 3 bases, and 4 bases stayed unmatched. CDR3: CASRGQGRYEQYF. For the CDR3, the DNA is TGTGCCAGCAGAGGACAGGGCCGCTACGAGCAGTACTTC.

CDR3 in amino acids: CASLVGGGVSTEAFF. CDR3 DNA: TGTGCCAGCCTAGTAGGTGGGGGCGTGAGCACTGAAGCTTTCTTT. The V and J genes are TRBV6-5 and TRBJ1-1; TRBD1 might be the D (6 bases). V was trimmed by 8 bases and J by 4 bases, leaving 20 bases between them. The germline gives CDR1 MNHEY, CDR2 SVGAGI. The CDR3 length is 15 residues.

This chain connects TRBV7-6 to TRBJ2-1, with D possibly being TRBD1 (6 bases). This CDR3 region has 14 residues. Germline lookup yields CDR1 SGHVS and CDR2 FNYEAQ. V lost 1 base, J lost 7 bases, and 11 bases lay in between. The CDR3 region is CASSLETGLNEQFF. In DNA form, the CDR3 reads TGTGCCAGCAGCTTAGAAACAGGGTTGAATGAGCAGTTCTTC. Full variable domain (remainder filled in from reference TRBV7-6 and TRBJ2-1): GAGVSQSPRYKVTKRGQDVALRCDPISGHVSLYWYRQALGQGPEFLTYFNYEAQQDKSGLPNDRFSAERPEGSISTLTIQRTEQRDSAMYRCASSLETGLNEQFFGPGTRLTVL.

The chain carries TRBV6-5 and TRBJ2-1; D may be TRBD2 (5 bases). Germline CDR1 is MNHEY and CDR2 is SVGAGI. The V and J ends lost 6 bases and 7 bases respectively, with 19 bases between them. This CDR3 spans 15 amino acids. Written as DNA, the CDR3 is TGTGCCAGCAGCCGTCCGACTAAAACGGGGAATGAGCAGTTCTTC. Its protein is CASSRPTKTGNEQFF.

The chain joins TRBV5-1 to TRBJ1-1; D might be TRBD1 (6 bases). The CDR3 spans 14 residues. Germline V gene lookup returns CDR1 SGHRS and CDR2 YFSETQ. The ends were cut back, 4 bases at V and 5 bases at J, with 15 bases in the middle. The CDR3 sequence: CASSKDRARTEAFF. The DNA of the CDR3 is TGCGCCAGCAGCAAGGACAGAGCACGAACTGAAGCTTTCTTT.

CDR3 amino acids: CSALGASRFF. DNA of the CDR3: TGCAGTGCTCTAGGGGCTTCCCGGTTCTTC. The V gene is TRBV20-1, the J gene TRBJ2-1, with a tentative D call TRBD1 (5 bases). The CDR3 is 10 amino acids. Trimming pared 5 bases from V and 15 bases from J, leaving 14 bases between. Germline-derived CDR1 and CDR2 are DFQATT and SNEGSKA (reference sequence).

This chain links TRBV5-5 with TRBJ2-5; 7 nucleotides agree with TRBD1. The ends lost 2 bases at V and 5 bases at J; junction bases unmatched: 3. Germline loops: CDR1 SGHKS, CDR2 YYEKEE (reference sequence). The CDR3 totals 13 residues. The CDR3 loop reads CASSLRGLETQYF. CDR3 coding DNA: TGTGCCAGCAGCTTAAGGGGGCTGGAGACCCAGTACTTC.

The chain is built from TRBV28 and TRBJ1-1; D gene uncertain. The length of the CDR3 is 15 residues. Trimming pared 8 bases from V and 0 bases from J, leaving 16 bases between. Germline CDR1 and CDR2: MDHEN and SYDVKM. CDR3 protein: CASGSGRYMNTEAFF. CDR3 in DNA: TGTGCCAGCGGCTCCGGGAGATACATGAACACTGAAGCTTTCTTT.

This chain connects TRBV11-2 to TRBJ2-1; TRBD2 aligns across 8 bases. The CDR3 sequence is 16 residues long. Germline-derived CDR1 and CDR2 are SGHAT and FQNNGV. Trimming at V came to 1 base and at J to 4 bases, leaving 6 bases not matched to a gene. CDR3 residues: CASSLVGGGIYNEQFF. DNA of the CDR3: TGTGCCAGCAGCTTAGTTGGCGGGGGGATATACAATGAGCAGTTCTTC.

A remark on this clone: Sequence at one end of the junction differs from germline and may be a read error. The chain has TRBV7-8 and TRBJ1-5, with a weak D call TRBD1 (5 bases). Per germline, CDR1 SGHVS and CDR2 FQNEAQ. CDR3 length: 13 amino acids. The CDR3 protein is CASSPRVNPPQHF. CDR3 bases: TGTGCCAGCAGCCCCAGGGTTAATCCGCCCCAGCATTTT.

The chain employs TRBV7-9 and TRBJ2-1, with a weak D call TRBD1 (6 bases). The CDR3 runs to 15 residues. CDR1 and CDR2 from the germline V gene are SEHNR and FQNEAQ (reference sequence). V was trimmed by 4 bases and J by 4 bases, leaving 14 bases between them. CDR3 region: CASSSGHQTYNEQFF. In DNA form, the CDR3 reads TGTGCCAGCAGCTCGGGACACCAGACGTACAATGAGCAGTTCTTC.

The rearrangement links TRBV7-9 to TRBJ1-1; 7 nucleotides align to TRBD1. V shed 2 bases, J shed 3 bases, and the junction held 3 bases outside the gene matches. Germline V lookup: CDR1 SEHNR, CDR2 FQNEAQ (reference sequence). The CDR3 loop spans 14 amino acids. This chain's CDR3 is CASSLRQGHTEAFF. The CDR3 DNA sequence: TGTGCCAGCAGCTTAAGACAGGGCCACACTGAAGCTTTCTTT. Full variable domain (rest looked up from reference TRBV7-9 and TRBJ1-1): DTGVSQNPRHKITKRGQNVTFRCDPISEHNRLYWYRQTLGQGPEFLTYFQNEAQLEKSRLLSDRFSAERPKGSFSTLEIQRTEQGDSAMYLCASSLRQGHTEAFFGQGTRLTVV.

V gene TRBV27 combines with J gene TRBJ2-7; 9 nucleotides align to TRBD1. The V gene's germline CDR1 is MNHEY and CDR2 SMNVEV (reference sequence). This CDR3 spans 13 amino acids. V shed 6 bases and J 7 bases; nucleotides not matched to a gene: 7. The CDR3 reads CASSRQGGKEQYF. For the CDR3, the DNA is TGTGCCAGCAGCCGACAGGGGGGAAAGGAGCAGTACTTC.